Following are 18 T cell receptor beta chains from one sample sequenced in a study of regulatory T cells in long-lasting Graves disease. Relying on iRepertoire HTBI primers and Arm-PCR of CDR3 regions, the team built TCR beta libraries. TCRdb itself ran the multiplex PCR reads through MiXCR, one entry per CDR3 protein. The sample lists some 330,000 distinct CDR3 sequences; roughly 20% were seen once. Time point defined: persistent/refractory GD, antithyroid drugs over 5 years with positive TRAb. PBMCs were the source of the RNA used for TCR sequencing. Here the sequenced sample was peripheral blood mononuclear cells (PBMCs), taken when the disease was refractory, from a patient treated with antithyroid drugs. These receptors were obtained from a woman in her thirties or forties with Graves disease.

This clonotype was seen a handful of times. V usage is TRBV19 and J usage is TRBJ2-7; 9 nucleotides line up with TRBD2. J gave up 6 bases and V 3 bases, and 6 bases lay outside the gene matches. The V gene's germline CDR1 is LNHDA and CDR2 SQIVND (reference sequence). This CDR3 is 14 amino acids long. The CDR3 region has the DNA TGTGCCAGTAGTATGGTGGCGGGAGGGCCCGAGCAGTACTTC. It is translated as CASSMVAGGPEQYF.

The chain uses TRBV19 and TRBJ2-5; D gene ambiguous. V lost 1 base to trimming and J lost 5 bases, with 8 bases between them. Germline CDR1 and CDR2: LNHDA and SQIVND (reference sequence). The CDR3 totals 13 residues. DNA of the CDR3: TGTGCCAGTAGTATAGTGAATGGGGAGACCCAGTACTTC. Protein sequence: CASSIVNGETQYF.

This rearrangement joins TRBV19 to TRBJ2-7; D possibly uses TRBD1 or TRBD2 (6 bases each). Between the trimmed V and J ends, which lost 3 bases and 7 bases, there was a span of 16 bases. The germline gives CDR1 LNHDA, CDR2 SQIVND (reference sequence). CDR3 length equals 14 residues. The CDR3 protein is CASSIGDTGDEQYF. In DNA form, the CDR3 reads TGTGCCAGTAGTATCGGGGACACGGGAGATGAGCAGTACTTC.

The chain recombines TRBV29-1 with TRBJ2-3, with no clear D. The CDR3 sequence is 13 residues long. Germline CDR1 SQVTM, CDR2 ANQGSEA. V was shortened by 1 base and J by 0 bases, with 5 bases between the two germline ends. CDR3 sequence (DNA): TGCAGCGTTGAAGCGGACAGCACAGATACGCAGTATTTT. This codes for CSVEADSTDTQYF.

The J gene is TRBJ2-2, the V gene TRBV7-9; D not resolved. The CDR3 has 16 residues. Germline loops: CDR1 SEHNR, CDR2 FQNEAQ (reference sequence). Trimming cost V 4 bases and J 0 bases, with 12 bases left between them. The CDR3 sequence is CASSSDLIANTGELFF. The DNA for the CDR3 is TGTGCCAGCAGCTCCGATCTAATTGCGAACACCGGGGAGCTGTTTTTT.

About this clonotype itself: Its ends do not fully match the called genes, so a read error is possible. The chain links TRBV2 to TRBJ1-2; D is unresolved. The CDR3 covers 13 residues. Germline CDR1 SNHLY, CDR2 FYNNEI. The CDR3 loop is CASREDGAYGYTF. In DNA, the CDR3 is TGTGCCAGCAGGGAAGACGGAGCCTATGGCTACACCTTC.

This clonotype was observed many times. The chain employs TRBV6-2 or TRBV6-3 and TRBJ2-7; no reliable D call. The ends were cut back, 5 bases at V and 0 bases at J, with 14 bases in the middle. Germline V gene sequence: CDR1 MNHEY, CDR2 SVGEGT. The CDR3 totals 15 residues. CDR3 residues: CASSSRFSSSYEQYF. The CDR3 nucleotides are TGTGCCAGCAGTAGCCGGTTCAGCAGCTCCTACGAGCAGTACTTC.

The table lists this clonotype with many counts. This sequence joins TRBV2 and TRBJ2-7; TRBD2 aligns across 12 bases. The CDR3 length is 12 residues. J lost 6 bases, V lost 6 bases, and 0 bases had no gene match. Germline CDR1 is SNHLY and CDR2 is FYNNEI. CDR3 protein: CASRTSGSEQYF. Written as DNA, the CDR3 is TGTGCCAGCAGGACTAGCGGGAGCGAGCAGTACTTC.

This clonotype was detected many times. J is TRBJ2-7 and V is TRBV2; 9 bases map to TRBD2. The V segment lost 6 bases and the J segment 5 bases; nucleotides outside the gene matches: 2. From germline, CDR1 is SNHLY and CDR2 FYNNEI. This CDR3 has 12 amino acids. The CDR3 DNA follows: TGTGCCAGCAGCCGGACTAGCGACGAGCAGTACTTC. Its protein product is CASSRTSDEQYF.

The rearrangement joins TRBV6-2 or TRBV6-3 to TRBJ2-7, with D maybe TRBD2 (6 bases). Germline lookup yields CDR1 MNHEY and CDR2 SVGEGT. Trimming removed 0 bases from V and 7 bases from J, with 25 bases in between. The CDR3 covers 18 residues. The CDR3 bases are TGTGCCAGCAGTTACTCCGTCAATAGGGCGGGACCCTCTAGGGAGCAGTACTTC. Translation: CASSYSVNRAGPSREQYF.

This chain joins TRBV6-1 and TRBJ2-2; possibly TRBD1 for D (5 bases). From germline, CDR1 is MNHNS and CDR2 SASEGT. The CDR3 spans 16 residues. Trimming took 5 bases from V and 3 from J, leaving 16 bases between them. The CDR3 here is CASSLPGLGDTGELFF. For the CDR3, the DNA is TGTGCCAGCAGTCTCCCGGGTCTAGGGGACACCGGGGAGCTGTTTTTT.

Only a few counts were recorded for this clonotype. V is TRBV20-1 and J is TRBJ2-7; 7 nucleotides match TRBD2. The CDR3 loop spans 14 amino acids. The germline V gene has CDR1 DFQATT and CDR2 SNEGSKA (reference sequence). With 0 bases clipped from V and 3 bases from J, the junction kept 5 bases outside the gene matches. As DNA, the CDR3 is TGCAGTGCTAGAGAGGGGGTAGCGGGCTACGAGCAGTACTTC. Protein: CSAREGVAGYEQYF.

This clonotype has a count of ten or more. The chain has TRBV10-3 and TRBJ2-7, with 12 bases aligning to TRBD2. J was trimmed by 1 base and V by 6 bases; bases with no gene match: 4. Looked up from germline, CDR1 is ENHRY and CDR2 is SYGVKD. The CDR3 contains 15 residues. CDR3 bases: TGTGCCATCAGAGAAGGACTAGCGGGATCCTACGAGCAGTACTTC. Encoded protein: CAIREGLAGSYEQYF.

Regarding this clonotype: A much larger clone differs from this one at a single base, so this may be a read error. The chain combines TRBV12-3 or TRBV12-4 with TRBJ1-5, with D perhaps TRBD1 (5 bases). V shed 1 base and J shed 4 bases, with 11 bases lying between them. The CDR3 sequence is 15 residues long. The CDR3 coding sequence is TGTGCCAGCAGTTTAGGCGCAGGGCCTAATCAGCCCCAGCATTTT. Its protein product is CASSLGAGPNQPQHF.

This clonotype was counted many times. V usage is TRBV28 and J usage is TRBJ1-3, with TRBD1 as a possible D gene (5 bases). Trimming left V 3 bases short and J 2 bases short, with 11 bases between. The CDR3 runs 15 residues. CDR1 is MDHEN, CDR2 SYDVKM, per germline. The CDR3 loop is CASSFRGGAGNTIYF. Here the CDR3 DNA reads TGTGCCAGCAGTTTTCGGGGCGGCGCTGGAAACACCATATATTTT.

This sequence joins TRBV4-1 and TRBJ2-5, with D unresolved. The germline V and J ends were trimmed by 1 base and 5 bases, with 14 bases remaining between them. Germline CDR1 is MGHRA and CDR2 is YSYEKL. The CDR3 covers 15 residues. CDR3: CASSQVIIDRETQYF. Written as DNA, the CDR3 is TGCGCCAGCAGCCAAGTTATTATCGATCGCGAGACCCAGTACTTC.

This sequence joins TRBV19 and TRBJ2-3, with D hard to call. From germline, CDR1 is LNHDA and CDR2 SQIVND (reference sequence). The CDR3 sequence is 13 residues long. Trimming took 6 bases from V and 5 from J, leaving 12 bases between them. The chain's CDR3 is CASSYTGGDTQYF. The CDR3 region has the DNA TGTGCCAGTAGCTACACCGGCGGAGATACGCAGTATTTT.

In its sample, this clonotype was seen many times. The rearrangement joins TRBV2 to TRBJ2-5, with no clear D. This CDR3 has 14 amino acids. The ends were cut back, 3 bases at V and 0 bases at J, with 8 bases in the middle. Germline CDR1 reads SNHLY; CDR2 reads FYNNEI. DNA for the CDR3: TGTGCCAGCAGTGATTTCAAGAACCAAGAGACCCAGTACTTC. Residues: CASSDFKNQETQYF.